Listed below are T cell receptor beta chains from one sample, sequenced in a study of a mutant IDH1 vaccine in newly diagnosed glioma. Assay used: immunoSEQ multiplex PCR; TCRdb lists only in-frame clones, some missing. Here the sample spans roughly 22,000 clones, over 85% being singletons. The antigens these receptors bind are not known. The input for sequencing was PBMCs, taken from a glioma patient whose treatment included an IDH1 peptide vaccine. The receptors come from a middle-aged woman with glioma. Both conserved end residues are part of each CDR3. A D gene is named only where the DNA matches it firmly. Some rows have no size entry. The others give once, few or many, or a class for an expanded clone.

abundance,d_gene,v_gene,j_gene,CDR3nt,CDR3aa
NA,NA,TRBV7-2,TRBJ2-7,TGTGCCAGCAGCTTAGTTGTCAGGGGGGCGAACGAGCAGTACTTC,CASSLVVRGANEQYF
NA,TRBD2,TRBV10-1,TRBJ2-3,TGCGCCAGCAGTGACCCCGGGACTAGCGGGGGTAGCACAGATACGCAGTATTTT,CASSDPGTSGGSTDTQYF
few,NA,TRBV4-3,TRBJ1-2,TGCGCCAGCAGAGGGGTCATACGGGCTAAGGGTGGCTACACCTTC,CASRGVIRAKGGYTF
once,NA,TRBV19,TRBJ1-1,TGTGCCAGTGCCTTCCAGACGGGGAACACTGAAGCTTTCTTT,CASAFQTGNTEAFF
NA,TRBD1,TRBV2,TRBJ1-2,TGTGCCAGGGCCGGGACAGCCTATGGCTACACCTTC,CARAGTAYGYTF
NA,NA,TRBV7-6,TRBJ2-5,TGTGCCAGCAGCCCTAGGCCGGGACGAGAGACCCAGTACTTC,CASSPRPGRETQYF
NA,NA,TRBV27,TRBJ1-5,TGTGCCAGCAGTTTATCTATCGGGGACCCCAATCAGCCCCAGCATTTT,CASSLSIGDPNQPQHF
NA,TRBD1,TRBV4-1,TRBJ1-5,TGCGCCAGCAGCCAAAGGACAGGGGGGTTTGAGCCCCAGCATTTT,CASSQRTGGFEPQHF
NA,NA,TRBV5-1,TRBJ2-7,TGCGCCAGCAGCTCTACTAGCTCTCAGGAGCAGTACTTC,CASSSTSSQEQYF
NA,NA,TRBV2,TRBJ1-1,TGTGCCAGCCGGAAAGCAGGGAGAGAGGGGTCTGAAGCTTTCTTT,CASRKAGREGSEAFF
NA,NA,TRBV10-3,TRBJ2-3,TGTGCCATCAGTGATTCGGAAAACACAGATACGCAGTATTTT,CAISDSENTDTQYF
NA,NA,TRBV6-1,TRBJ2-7,TGTGCCAGCAGTGATGGGATCTCCGGGGGTTACGAGCAGTACTTC,CASSDGISGGYEQYF
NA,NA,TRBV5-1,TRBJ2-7,TGCGCCAGCAGCTGGAGGGACAGCTCCTACGAGCAGTACTTC,CASSWRDSSYEQYF
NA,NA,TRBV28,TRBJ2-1,TGTGCCAGCAGTTTTGCTTTCCGCTCCTACAATGAGCAGTTCTTC,CASSFAFRSYNEQFF
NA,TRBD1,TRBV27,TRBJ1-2,TGTGCCAGCAGTTTCCTGGGACAGGGGAAGAAGGCAGGCTATGGCTACACCTTC,CASSFLGQGKKAGYGYTF
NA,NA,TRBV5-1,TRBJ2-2,TGCGCCAGCAGCTTCGCAGGGGAGCTGTTTTTT,CASSFAGELFF
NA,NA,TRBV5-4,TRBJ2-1,TGTGCCAGCTCCGCCAGTTTGTACAATGAGCAGTTCTTC,CASSASLYNEQFF
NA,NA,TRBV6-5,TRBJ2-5,TGTGCCAGCAGTTACTCAGGGACCCAGTACTTC,CASSYSGTQYF
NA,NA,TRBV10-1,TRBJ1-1,TGCGGTATTTTGCCCTGGATCATGAACACTGAAGCTTTCTTT,CGILPWIMNTEAFF
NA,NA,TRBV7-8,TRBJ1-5,TGTGCCAGCAGCTTCGCAGGGGCCCCTCGGCCCCAGCATTTT,CASSFAGAPRPQHF
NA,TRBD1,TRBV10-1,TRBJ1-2,TGCGCCAGCAGTTCCGGACAGGGGGTTGGTGGCTACACCTTC,CASSSGQGVGGYTF
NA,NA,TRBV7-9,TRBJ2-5,TGTGCCAGCAGCTTCTGGGGGGGCGACTGGGAGACCCAGTACTTC,CASSFWGGDWETQYF
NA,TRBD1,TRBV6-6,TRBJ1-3,TGTGCCAGCATTAACAGGGGAGAGGAAAACACCATATATTTT,CASINRGEENTIYF
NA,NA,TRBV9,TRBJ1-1,TGTGCCAGCAGCAAGCGATCCGGGAACACTGAAGCTTTCTTT,CASSKRSGNTEAFF
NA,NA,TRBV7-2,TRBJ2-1,TGTGCCAGCAGCTTAGATGGGACGCCGAGGGCGTTCTTC,CASSLDGTPRAFF
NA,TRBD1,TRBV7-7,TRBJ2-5,TGTGCTAGCAGCAGGGACAGCCAAGAGACCCAGTACTTC,CASSRDSQETQYF
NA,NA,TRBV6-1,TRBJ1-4,TGTGCCAGCAGAGCCACGACAGATGAAAAACTGTTTTTT,CASRATTDEKLFF
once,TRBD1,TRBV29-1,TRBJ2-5,TGCAGCGTTTTGGGGTCGACAGGGGTTCAAGAGACCCAGTACTTC,CSVLGSTGVQETQYF
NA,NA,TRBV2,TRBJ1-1,TGTGCCAGCAGTGAAGAGCTTACGGCTTTCTTT,CASSEELTAFF
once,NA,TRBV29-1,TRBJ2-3,TGCAGCGTTGCCCGGAGGAGCACAGATACGCAGTATTTT,CSVARRSTDTQYF
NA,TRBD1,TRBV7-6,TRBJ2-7,TGTGCCAGCAGCCCCTGGACAGGCGAGCAGTACTTC,CASSPWTGEQYF
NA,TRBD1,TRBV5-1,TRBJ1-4,TGCGCCAGCAGCTCCGGGACAGGCCAAGGAGCAACTAATGAAAAACTGTTTTTT,CASSSGTGQGATNEKLFF
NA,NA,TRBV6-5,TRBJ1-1,TGTGCCAGCAGTTATGGGGACCCGAAGGGCACTGAAGCTTTCTTT,CASSYGDPKGTEAFF
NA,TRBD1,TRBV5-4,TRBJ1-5,TGTGCCAGCAGCCTCACAGGGGGGCCCCAGCATTTT,CASSLTGGPQHF
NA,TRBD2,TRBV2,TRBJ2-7,TGTGCCAGCAGTGGGGGACTAGCGGGGGAGCAGTACTTC,CASSGGLAGEQYF
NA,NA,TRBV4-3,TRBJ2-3,TGCGCCAGCAGCCAAGGGGCTAGATTAAGTACAGATACGCAGTATTTT,CASSQGARLSTDTQYF
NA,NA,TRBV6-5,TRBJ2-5,TGTGCCAGCAGACGAACGGTGGTAGAGACCCAGTACTTC,CASRRTVVETQYF
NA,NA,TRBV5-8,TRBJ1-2,TGTGCCAGCAGCTTGGAAGGGGTTGGCTACACCTTC,CASSLEGVGYTF
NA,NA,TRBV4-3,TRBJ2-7,TGCGCCAGCAGCCAAGATAACCGAGGCTACGAGCAGTACTTC,CASSQDNRGYEQYF
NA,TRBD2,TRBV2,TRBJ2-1,TGTGCCAGCAGTCTAGGAGCGGGGGGGAGAGATGAGCAGTTCTTC,CASSLGAGGRDEQFF
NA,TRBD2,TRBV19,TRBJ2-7,TGTGCCAGTAGTACAGGACTAGGGGACGAGCAGTACTTC,CASSTGLGDEQYF
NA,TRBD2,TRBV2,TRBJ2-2,TGTGCCAGCAGAGAGGCGGGAGAGGTCACCGGGGAGCTGTTTTTT,CASREAGEVTGELFF
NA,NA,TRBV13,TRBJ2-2,TGTGCCAGCAGCCCTTCCCTGGCCGGGGAGCTGTTTTTT,CASSPSLAGELFF
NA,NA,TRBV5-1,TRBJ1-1,TGCGCCAGCAGCTTTGGGGGATACACTGAAGCTTTCTTT,CASSFGGYTEAFF
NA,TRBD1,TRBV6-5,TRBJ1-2,TGTGCCGCCGCCGGGACAGGGGGCGCGAGTGGCTACACCTTC,CAAAGTGGASGYTF
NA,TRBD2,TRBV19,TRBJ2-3,TGTGCCAGTACCCCAACCGGGACTAGCAGCCTCACAGATACGCAGTATTTT,CASTPTGTSSLTDTQYF
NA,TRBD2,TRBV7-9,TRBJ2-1,TGTGCCAGCAGCCACTCTAGCGGGAGGGTTAATGAGCAGTTCTTC,CASSHSSGRVNEQFF
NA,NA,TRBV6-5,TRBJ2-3,TGTGCCAGCAGTTACTCTGCCAGCACAGATACGCAGTATTTT,CASSYSASTDTQYF